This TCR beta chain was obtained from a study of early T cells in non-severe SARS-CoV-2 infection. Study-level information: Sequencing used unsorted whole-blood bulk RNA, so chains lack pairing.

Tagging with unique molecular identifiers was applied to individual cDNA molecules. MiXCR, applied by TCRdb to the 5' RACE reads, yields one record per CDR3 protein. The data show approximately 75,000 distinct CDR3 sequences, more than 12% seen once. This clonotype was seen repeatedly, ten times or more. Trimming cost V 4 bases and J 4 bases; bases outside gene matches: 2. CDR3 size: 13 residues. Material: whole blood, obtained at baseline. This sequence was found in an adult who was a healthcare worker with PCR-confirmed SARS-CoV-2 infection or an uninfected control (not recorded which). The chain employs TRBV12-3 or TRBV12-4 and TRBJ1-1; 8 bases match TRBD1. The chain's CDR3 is CASSYRGVTEAFF. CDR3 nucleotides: TGTGCCAGCAGTTACAGGGGGGTCACTGAAGCTTTCTTT.